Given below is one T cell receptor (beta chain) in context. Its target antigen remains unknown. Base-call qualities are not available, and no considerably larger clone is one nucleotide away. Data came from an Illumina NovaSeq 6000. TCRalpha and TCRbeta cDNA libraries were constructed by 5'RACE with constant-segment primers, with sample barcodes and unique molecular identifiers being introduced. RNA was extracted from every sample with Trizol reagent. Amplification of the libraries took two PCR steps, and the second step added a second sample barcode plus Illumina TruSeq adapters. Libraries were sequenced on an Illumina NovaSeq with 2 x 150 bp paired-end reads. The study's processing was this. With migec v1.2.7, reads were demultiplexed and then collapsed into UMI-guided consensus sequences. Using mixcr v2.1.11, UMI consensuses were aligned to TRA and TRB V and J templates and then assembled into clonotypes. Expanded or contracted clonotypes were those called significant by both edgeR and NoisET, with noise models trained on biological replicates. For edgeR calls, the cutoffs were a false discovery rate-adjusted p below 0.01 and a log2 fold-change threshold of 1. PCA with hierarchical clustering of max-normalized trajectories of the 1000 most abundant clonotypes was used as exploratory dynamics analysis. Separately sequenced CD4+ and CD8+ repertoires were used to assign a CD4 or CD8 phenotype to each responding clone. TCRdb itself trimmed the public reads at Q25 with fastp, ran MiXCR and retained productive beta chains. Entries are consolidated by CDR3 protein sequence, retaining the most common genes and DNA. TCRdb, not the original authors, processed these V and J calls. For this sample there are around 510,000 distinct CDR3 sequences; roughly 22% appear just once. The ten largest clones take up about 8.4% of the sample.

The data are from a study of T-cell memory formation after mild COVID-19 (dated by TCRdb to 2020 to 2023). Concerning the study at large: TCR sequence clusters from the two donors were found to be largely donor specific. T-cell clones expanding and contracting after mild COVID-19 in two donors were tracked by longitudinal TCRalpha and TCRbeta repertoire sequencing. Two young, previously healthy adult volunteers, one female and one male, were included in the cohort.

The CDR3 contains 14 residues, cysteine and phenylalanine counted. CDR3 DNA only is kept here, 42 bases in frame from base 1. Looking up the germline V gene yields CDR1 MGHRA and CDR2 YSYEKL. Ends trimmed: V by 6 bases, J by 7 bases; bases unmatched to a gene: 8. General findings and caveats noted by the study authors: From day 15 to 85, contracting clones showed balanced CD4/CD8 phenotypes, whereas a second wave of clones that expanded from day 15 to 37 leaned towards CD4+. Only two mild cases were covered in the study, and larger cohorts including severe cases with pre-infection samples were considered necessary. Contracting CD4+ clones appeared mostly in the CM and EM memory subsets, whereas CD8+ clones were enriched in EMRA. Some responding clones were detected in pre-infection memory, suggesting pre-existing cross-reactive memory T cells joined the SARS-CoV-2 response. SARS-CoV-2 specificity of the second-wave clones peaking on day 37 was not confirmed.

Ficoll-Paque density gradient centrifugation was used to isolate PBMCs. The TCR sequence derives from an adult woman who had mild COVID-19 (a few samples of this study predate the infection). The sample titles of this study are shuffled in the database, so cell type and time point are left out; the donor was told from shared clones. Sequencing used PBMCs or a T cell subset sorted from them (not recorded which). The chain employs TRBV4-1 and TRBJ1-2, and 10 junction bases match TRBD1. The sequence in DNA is TGCGCCAGCAGGCGGACAGGGGGTTTTCCTGGCTACACCTTC. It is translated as CASRRTGGFPGYTF.